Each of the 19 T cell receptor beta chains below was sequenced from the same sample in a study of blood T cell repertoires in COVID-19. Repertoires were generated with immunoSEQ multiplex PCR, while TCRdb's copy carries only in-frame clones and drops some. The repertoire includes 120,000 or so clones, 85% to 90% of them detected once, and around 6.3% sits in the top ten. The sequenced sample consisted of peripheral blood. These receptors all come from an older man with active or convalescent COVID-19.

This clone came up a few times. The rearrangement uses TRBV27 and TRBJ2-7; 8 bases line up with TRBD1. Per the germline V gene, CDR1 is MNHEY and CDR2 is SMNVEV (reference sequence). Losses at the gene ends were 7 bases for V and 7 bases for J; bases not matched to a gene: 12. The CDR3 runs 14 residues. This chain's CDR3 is CASKEAGGRQEQYF. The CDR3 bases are TGTGCCAGCAAAGAGGCAGGGGGCCGTCAAGAGCAGTACTTC.

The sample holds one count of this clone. CDR3 nucleotide sequence: TGTGCCAGCAGTGAAAAGTCGGGGGTGGGCACTGAAGCTTTCTTT. Translated, it gives CASSEKSGVGTEAFF. The chain links TRBV2 to TRBJ1-1; tentatively, D is TRBD1 (5 bases). Looked up from germline, CDR1 is SNHLY and CDR2 is FYNNEI. The V end was cut by 2 bases, the J end by 4 bases, with 14 bases between. This CDR3 is 15 amino acids long.

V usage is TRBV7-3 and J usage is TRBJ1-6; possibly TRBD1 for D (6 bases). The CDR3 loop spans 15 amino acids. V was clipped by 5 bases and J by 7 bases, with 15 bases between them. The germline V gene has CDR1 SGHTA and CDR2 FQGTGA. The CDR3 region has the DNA TGTGCCAGCAGCCCCGAGGCCAGGGGAAATTCACCCCTCCACTTT. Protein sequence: CASSPEARGNSPLHF.

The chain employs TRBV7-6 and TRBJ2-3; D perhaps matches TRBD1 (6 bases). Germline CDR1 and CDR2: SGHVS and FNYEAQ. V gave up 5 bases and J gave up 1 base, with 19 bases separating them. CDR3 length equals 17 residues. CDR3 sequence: CASSALFEGDGTDTQYF. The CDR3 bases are TGTGCCAGCAGCGCCCTTTTTGAGGGGGACGGCACAGATACGCAGTATTTT.

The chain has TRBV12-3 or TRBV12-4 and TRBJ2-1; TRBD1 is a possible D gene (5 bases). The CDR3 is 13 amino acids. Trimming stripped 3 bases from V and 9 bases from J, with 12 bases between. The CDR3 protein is CASSFSGAGEQFF. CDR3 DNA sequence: TGTGCCAGCAGTTTTAGTGGGGCAGGTGAGCAGTTCTTC.

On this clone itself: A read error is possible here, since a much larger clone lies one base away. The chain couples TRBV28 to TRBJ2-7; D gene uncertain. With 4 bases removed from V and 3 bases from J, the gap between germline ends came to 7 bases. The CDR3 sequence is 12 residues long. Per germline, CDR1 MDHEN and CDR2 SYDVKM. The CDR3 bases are TGTGCCAGCAGTTCCGACATCTACGAGCAGTACTTC. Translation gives CASSSDIYEQYF.

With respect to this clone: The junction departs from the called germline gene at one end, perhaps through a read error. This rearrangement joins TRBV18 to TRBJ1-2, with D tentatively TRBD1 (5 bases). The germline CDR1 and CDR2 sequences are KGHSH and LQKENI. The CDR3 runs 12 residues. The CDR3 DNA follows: TGTGCCAGCTCACCACCACTGGGGCCCCTGCACTTC. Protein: CASSPPLGPLHF.

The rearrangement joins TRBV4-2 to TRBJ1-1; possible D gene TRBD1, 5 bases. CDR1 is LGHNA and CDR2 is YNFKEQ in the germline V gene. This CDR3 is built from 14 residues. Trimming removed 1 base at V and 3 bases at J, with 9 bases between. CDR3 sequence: CASSQAREDTEAFF. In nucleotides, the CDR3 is TGTGCCAGCAGCCAAGCCAGGGAAGACACTGAAGCTTTCTTT.

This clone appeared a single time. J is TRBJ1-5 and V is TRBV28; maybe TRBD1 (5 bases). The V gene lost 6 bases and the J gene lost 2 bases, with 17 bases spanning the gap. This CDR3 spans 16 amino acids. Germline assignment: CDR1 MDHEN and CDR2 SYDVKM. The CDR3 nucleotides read TGTGCCAGCAGACCAGCCCCAAGGGGCGGCAATCAGCCCCAGCATTTT. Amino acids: CASRPAPRGGNQPQHF.

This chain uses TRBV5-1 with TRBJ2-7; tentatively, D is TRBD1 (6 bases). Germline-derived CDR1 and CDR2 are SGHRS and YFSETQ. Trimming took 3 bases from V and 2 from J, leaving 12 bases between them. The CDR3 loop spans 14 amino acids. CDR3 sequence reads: CASSSRGQAYEQYF. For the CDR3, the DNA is TGCGCCAGCAGCTCACGGGGACAAGCCTACGAGCAGTACTTC.

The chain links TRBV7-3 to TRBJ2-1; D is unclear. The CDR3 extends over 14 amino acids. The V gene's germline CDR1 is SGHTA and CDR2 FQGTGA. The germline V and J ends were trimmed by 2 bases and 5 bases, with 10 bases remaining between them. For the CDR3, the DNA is TGTGCCAGCAGCTTAGGCTCCCTGCACAATGAGCAGTTCTTC. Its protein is CASSLGSLHNEQFF.

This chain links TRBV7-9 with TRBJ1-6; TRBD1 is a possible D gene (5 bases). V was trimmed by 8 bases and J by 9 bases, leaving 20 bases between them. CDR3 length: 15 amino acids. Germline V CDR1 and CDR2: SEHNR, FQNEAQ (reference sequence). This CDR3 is CASSTGGGGISPLHF. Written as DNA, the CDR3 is TGTGCCAGCTCCACGGGTGGGGGAGGGATTTCACCCCTCCACTTT.

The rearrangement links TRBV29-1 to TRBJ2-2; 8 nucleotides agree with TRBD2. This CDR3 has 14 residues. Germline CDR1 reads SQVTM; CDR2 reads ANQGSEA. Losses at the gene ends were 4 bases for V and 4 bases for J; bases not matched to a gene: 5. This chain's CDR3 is CSVVVAGGTGELFF. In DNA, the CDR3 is TGCAGCGTTGTCGTTGCGGGGGGCACCGGGGAGCTGTTTTTT.

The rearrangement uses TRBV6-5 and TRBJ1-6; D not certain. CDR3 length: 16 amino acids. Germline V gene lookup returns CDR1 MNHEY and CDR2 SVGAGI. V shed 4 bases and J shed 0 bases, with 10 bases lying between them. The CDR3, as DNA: TGTGCCAGCAGTTTTATTGCAGGCTCCTATAATTCACCCCTCCACTTT. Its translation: CASSFIAGSYNSPLHF.

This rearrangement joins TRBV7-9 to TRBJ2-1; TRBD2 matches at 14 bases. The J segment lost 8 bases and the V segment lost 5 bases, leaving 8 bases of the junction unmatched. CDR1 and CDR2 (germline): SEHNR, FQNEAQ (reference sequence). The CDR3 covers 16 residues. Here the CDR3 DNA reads TGTGCCAGCAGCGACGGACTAGCGGGGGGAAGCGATGAGCAGTTCTTC. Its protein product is CASSDGLAGGSDEQFF.

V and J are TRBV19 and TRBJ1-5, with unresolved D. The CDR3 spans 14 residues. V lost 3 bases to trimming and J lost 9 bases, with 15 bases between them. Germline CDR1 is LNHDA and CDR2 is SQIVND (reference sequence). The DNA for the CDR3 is TGTGCCAGTAGTATTACTTCCCGGAGTTCGCCCCAGCATTTT. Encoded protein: CASSITSRSSPQHF.

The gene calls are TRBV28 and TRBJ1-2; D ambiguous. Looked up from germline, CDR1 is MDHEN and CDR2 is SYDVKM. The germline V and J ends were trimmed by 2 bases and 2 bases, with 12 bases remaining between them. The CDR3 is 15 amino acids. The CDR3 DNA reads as TGTGCCAGCAGTTTAGGAGGGCTTTTAAACTATGGCTACACCTTC. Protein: CASSLGGLLNYGYTF.

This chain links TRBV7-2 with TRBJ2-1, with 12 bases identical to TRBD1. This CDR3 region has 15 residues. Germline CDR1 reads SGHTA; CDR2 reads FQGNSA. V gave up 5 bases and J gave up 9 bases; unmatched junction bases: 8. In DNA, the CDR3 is TGTGCCAGCAGCACTACCGGGACAGGGGGCATTGAGCAGTTCTTC. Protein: CASSTTGTGGIEQFF.

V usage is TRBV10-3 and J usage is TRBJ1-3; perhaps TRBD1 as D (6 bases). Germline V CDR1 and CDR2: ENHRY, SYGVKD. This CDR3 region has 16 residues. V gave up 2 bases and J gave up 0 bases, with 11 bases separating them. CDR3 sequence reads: CAISEITGPSGNTIYF. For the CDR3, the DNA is TGTGCCATCAGTGAGATCACAGGGCCCTCTGGAAACACCATATATTTT.